What follows is one TCR beta chain and its context. The data are from a study of blood T cell repertoires in COVID-19. Study-wide background: The origin of the acute and convalescent COVID-19 samples was the United States, Italy and Spain. T cells, B-cell-depleted T cells, or PBMCs supplied cDNA or gDNA.

As handled by the study authors: Amplified reference gene primers provided the basis for estimating nucleated cell counts. Clones were sequenced by immunoSEQ multiplex PCR, and TCRdb holds only the in-frame ones, with some missing. V, J and clone size are those of that table, while D and trimming were read from the DNA. The sample holds tens of thousands of clones, 70% to 90% seen once. Sequenced material: peripheral blood. The sequence came from a man between 65 and 85 years old with acute or convalescent COVID-19.

The CDR3 DNA reads as TGTGCCAGCAGCCCCCGGGGACAGAGCAATCAGCCCCAGCATTTT. It encodes CASSPRGQSNQPQHF. V usage is TRBV7-2 and J usage is TRBJ1-5; 7 bases are shared with TRBD1. This CDR3 is 15 amino acids long. With V trimmed by 5 bases and J by 1 base, 5 bases remained unmatched. The germline V gene has CDR1 SGHTA and CDR2 FQGNSA. Filled out from reference TRBV7-2 and TRBJ1-5, the complete variable domain reads GAGVSQSPSNKVTEKGKDVELRCDPISGHTALYWYRQSLGQGLEFLIYFQGNSAPDKSGLPSDRFSAERTGGSVSTLTIQRTQQEDSAVYLCASSPRGQSNQPQHFGDGTRLSIL.